This T cell receptor beta chain was obtained from a study of radiotherapy plus CTLA-4 blockade in lung cancer. Study overall: An objective response was seen in around 17% of patients, and disease control in around 31%.

Findings of the study overall: Response was reportedly best predicted by early blood T cell clone dynamics, with interferon-beta.

The germline gives CDR1 GTSNPN, CDR2 SVGIG (reference sequence). The junction had 12 bases not matched to a gene; V was cut back by 1 base and J by 10 bases. This CDR3 contains 15 residues. TCRdb keeps only in-frame clones here, not all; method: immunoSEQ multiplex PCR. The top ten clones hold about a fifth of a sample with around 42,000 clones, 63% of them seen once. This clone showed up just once. Its cognate antigen is unknown. V gene TRBV30 combines with J gene TRBJ2-1, with 8 bases identical to TRBD1. The receptor comes from a human donor with non-small cell lung cancer who had a partial response to radiotherapy plus ipilimumab. This material consisted of peripheral blood, taken from a patient treated with radiotherapy plus ipilimumab. The CDR3 nucleotides read TGTGCCTGGAGTGGGAGACAGGGGTTGCCACAAGAGCAGTTCTTC. It specifies CAWSGRQGLPQEQFF.